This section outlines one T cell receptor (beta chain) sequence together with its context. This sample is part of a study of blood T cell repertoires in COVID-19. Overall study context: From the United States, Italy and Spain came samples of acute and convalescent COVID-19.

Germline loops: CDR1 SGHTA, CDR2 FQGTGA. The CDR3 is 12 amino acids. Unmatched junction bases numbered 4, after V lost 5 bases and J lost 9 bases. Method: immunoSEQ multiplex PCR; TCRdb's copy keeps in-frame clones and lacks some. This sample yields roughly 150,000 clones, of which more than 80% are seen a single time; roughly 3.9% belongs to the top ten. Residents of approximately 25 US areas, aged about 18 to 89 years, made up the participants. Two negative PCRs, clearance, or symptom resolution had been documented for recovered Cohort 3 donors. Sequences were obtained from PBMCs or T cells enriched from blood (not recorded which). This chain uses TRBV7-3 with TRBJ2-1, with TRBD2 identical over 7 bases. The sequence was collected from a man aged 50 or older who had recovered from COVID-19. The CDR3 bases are TGTGCCAGCAGCCAAGCGGGACGTGAGCAGTTCTTC. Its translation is CASSQAGREQFF.